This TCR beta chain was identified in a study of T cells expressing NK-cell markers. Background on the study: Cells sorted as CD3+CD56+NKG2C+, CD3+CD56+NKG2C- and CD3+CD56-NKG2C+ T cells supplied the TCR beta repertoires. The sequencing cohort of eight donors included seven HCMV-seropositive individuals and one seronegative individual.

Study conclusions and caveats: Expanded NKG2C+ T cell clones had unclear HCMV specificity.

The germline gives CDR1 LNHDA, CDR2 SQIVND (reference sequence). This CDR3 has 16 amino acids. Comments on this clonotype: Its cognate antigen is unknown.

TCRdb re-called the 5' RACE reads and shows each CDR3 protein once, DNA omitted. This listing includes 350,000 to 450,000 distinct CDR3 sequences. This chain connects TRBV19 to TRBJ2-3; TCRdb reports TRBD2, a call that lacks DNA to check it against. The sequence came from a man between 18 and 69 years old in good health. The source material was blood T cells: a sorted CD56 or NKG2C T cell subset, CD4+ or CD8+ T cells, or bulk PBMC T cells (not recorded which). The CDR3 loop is CASSIGGLLSADTQYF.